Sequencing of this T cell receptor (beta chain) was carried out in a study of blood T cells in healthy people across ages. Study findings and constraints: Relative to aged donors, long-lived donors carried more naive CD4+ cells and displayed higher diversity.

As to this clonotype: Antigen: not known.

A J-beta primer mix and a sample-barcoded 5' primer were used in a second PCR of about 6 to 12 cycles. All samples gave at least 2.5 million CDR3-containing paired-end reads. TCRdb re-derived calls from the 5' RACE reads in MiXCR, one entry per CDR3 protein. The sample lists some 370,000 distinct CDR3 sequences; roughly half were seen once. There are 11 residues in the CDR3. The germline gives CDR1 DFQATT, CDR2 SNEGSKA (reference sequence). The V gene lost 6 bases and the J gene lost 3 bases, with 8 bases spanning the gap. The receptor's source is a man aged 55-75 years in good health. The chain employs TRBV20-1 and TRBJ1-2; no firm D call. The specimen sequenced was blood. CDR3 sequence reads: CSAQMDYGYTF. The CDR3 bases are TGCAGTGCCCAAATGGACTATGGCTACACCTTC.